Listed below are T cell receptor beta chains from one sample, sequenced in a study of human CD8 memory T cell subsets. Reanalyzing the 5' RACE reads, TCRdb keeps one entry per CDR3 protein, without DNA. In total, the table holds about 6,700 distinct CDR3 sequences. Sequenced input: CD8+ T cells from PBMCs. The receptors were gathered from a human donor in good health. Each CDR3 is given with its conserved first and last residue. Expanded clones get a size class; other rows say once, few or many, or leave the size out.

abundance,j_gene,v_gene,CDR3aa
medium-sized,TRBJ1-1,TRBV29-1,CSARGQYMNTEAFF
.,TRBJ2-7,TRBV7-9,CASSPREGGDEQYF
.,TRBJ1-2,TRBV14,CASSQPEGARYGYTF
medium-sized,TRBJ1-1,TRBV12-3/TRBV12-4,CASSLTGGGTEAFF
.,TRBJ2-5,TRBV29-1,CSVGRRETQYF
medium-sized,TRBJ2-1,TRBV29-1,CSAQSPTRGDYNEQFF
medium-sized,TRBJ2-7,TRBV27,CASSLDSGSSYEQYF
.,TRBJ1-1,TRBV5-1,CASSLAGAIMNTEAFF
.,TRBJ2-1,TRBV24-1,CATTRTGSNEQFF
.,TRBJ2-5,TRBV5-4,CASSLSETQYF
.,TRBJ1-3,TRBV7-9,CASSADGYSGNTIYF
.,TRBJ2-2,TRBV7-8,CASSSPLTGGGSPNTGELFF
.,TRBJ2-7,TRBV5-4,CASSLGSALSYEQYF
medium-sized,TRBJ1-6,TRBV6-1,CASSQLTGTGDSPLHF
medium-sized,TRBJ1-5,TRBV20-1,CSASAGEVSQPQHF
.,TRBJ2-7,TRBV9,CASSPGQGLIDEQYF
.,TRBJ2-1,TRBV29-1,CSVVGTGWENEQFF
.,TRBJ2-1,TRBV5-1,CASPSGIRYNEQFF
.,TRBJ1-1,TRBV11-2,CASSPVQGTEAFF
.,TRBJ2-1,TRBV7-8,CASSLSSGRTEQFF
.,TRBJ2-1,TRBV5-6,CASRRYSQVSTPSSYNEQFF
.,TRBJ2-3,TRBV28,CASSLSGTSTDTQYF
.,TRBJ1-1,TRBV15,CATRLGQGDTEAFF
.,TRBJ2-2,TRBV24-1,CATSARGGPGELFF
medium-sized,TRBJ2-1,TRBV6-6,CASSPYNEQFF
medium-sized,TRBJ1-1,TRBV28,CASTAYRGLNTEAFF
.,TRBJ2-5,TRBV3-1,CASSQFQETQYF
.,TRBJ2-1,TRBV27,CASSSGLGEQFF
.,TRBJ1-6,TRBV2,CASNLGQANNSPLHF
.,TRBJ2-1,TRBV24-1,CATSPRGRPSYNEQFF
.,TRBJ2-1,TRBV12-5,CASGPRATPLAGALYNEQFF
.,TRBJ2-7,TRBV11-2,CASSSIDDRHYEQYF
.,TRBJ2-1,TRBV11-2,CASSLTHTPNEQFF
.,TRBJ1-1,TRBV11-1,CASSPRAGNGNTEAFF
.,TRBJ1-2,TRBV14,CASSQTTGVFGYTF
medium-sized,TRBJ2-7,TRBV28,CASRQQGVYEQYF
.,TRBJ2-7,TRBV20-1,CSADPLTSGGSYEQYF
medium-sized,TRBJ2-3,TRBV12-3/TRBV12-4,CASSLGGGPDTQYF
.,TRBJ2-7,TRBV28,CASSARVYEQYF
.,TRBJ2-7,TRBV2,CASSDFTDYEQYF
medium-sized,TRBJ2-1,TRBV7-6,CASSLPAGVGPRDNEQFF
.,TRBJ2-5,TRBV25-1,CASSEYPIRVGEETQYF
.,TRBJ2-1,TRBV14,CASSHVRGSAYNEQFF
.,TRBJ2-1,TRBV19,CASSPVLGGEQFF
medium-sized,TRBJ2-2,TRBV5-1,CASERENTGELFF
.,TRBJ2-3,TRBV9,CASSVDRATDTQYF
.,TRBJ2-2,TRBV3-1,CASRGQGANTGELFF
.,TRBJ2-7,TRBV7-6,CASSLSSGAYEQYF
.,TRBJ2-1,TRBV5-1,CASSLAPDRRYNEQFF
.,TRBJ2-7,TRBV28,CASSVGTSTYEQYF
.,TRBJ2-5,TRBV28,CASSLAGGGQETQYF
.,TRBJ2-7,TRBV25-1,CASKGGSYEQYF
.,TRBJ2-1,TRBV5-1,CASSFADGNEQFF
.,TRBJ2-4,TRBV20-1,CSAVSGQVEEAKNIQYF
.,TRBJ2-1,TRBV7-9,CASSASSYLAGDRNEQFF
.,TRBJ2-1,TRBV2,CASSASSYEQFF
.,TRBJ1-5,TRBV29-1,CSVEDVGEGQPQHF
.,TRBJ2-5,TRBV11-2,CASSLLQETQYF
.,TRBJ2-2,TRBV7-3,CASSLTGGSDAGELFF
.,TRBJ2-1,TRBV19,CASSPAGNGYNEQFF